The T cell receptor (beta chain) under discussion was sequenced for a study of shared clonotypes between healthy human individuals. Findings and caveats of the study: Some naive CD4 clonotypes, roughly 4.8%, turned up in common across several donors.

The assay ran at deep level. The method was immunoSEQ multiplex PCR; TCRdb's version includes in-frame clones alone and lacks a portion of them. The sample lists hundreds of thousands of clones; just over 90% were seen once. CD45RO-negative, CCR7-selected cells formed the naive CD8 fraction, which excluded terminally differentiated effector memory CD45RA+ cells. This CDR3 region has 15 residues. CDR1 and CDR2 from the germline V gene are SGHAT and FQNNGV. The junction had 12 bases not matched to a gene; V was cut back by 5 bases and J by 6 bases. Comments on this clone: Its antigen is not identified.

Sequenced sample: naive CD8+ T cells sorted from blood. The V and J genes are TRBV11-2 and TRBJ1-1; 7 nucleotides agree with TRBD1. The TCR originated in a man aged 25 to 40 in good health. The CDR3 region has the DNA TGTGCCAGCAGCCCCGGTACAGGGGCTTTCGCTGAAGCTTTCTTT. This translates into CASSPGTGAFAEAFF. The whole variable domain, remainder taken from reference TRBV11-2 and TRBJ1-1, is EAGVAQSPRYKIIEKRQSVAFWCNPISGHATLYWYQQILGQGPKLLIQFQNNGVVDDSQLPKDRFSAERLKGVDSTLKIQPAKLEDSAVYLCASSPGTGAFAEAFFGQGTRLTVV.